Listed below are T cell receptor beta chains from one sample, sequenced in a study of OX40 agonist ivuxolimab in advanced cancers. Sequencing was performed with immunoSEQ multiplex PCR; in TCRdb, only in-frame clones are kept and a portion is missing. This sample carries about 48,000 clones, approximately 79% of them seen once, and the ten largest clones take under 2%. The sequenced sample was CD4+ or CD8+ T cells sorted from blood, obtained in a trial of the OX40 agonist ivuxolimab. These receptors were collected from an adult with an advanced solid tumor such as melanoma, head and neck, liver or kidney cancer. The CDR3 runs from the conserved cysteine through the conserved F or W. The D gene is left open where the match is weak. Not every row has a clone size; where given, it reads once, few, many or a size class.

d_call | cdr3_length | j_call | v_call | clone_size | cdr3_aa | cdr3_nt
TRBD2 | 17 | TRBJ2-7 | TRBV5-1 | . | CASSFQTSGREPYEQYF | TGCGCCAGCAGCTTTCAGACTAGCGGGAGGGAACCCTACGAGCAGTACTTC
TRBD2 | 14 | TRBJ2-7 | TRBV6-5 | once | CASSSAGGTYEQYF | TGTGCCAGCAGTTCTGCGGGGGGAACCTACGAGCAGTACTTC
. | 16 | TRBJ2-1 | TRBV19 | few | CASSSRRDHPADEQFF | TGTGCCAGTAGTTCCCGACGGGACCACCCGGCGGATGAGCAGTTCTTC
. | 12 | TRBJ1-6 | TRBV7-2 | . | CASSPGNSPLHF | TGTGCCAGCAGCCCGGGGAATTCACCCCTCCACTTT
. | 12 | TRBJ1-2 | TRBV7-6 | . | CASSPGGYGYTF | TGTGCCAGCAGCCCCGGGGGATATGGCTACACCTTC
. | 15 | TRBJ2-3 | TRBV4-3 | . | CASSQALLGTDTQYF | TGCGCCAGCAGCCAAGCCCTGCTTGGGACAGATACGCAGTATTTT
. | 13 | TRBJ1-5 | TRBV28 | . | CASRTGSNQPQHF | TGTGCCAGCAGGACAGGCTCAAATCAGCCCCAGCATTTT
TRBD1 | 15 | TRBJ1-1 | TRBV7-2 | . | CASSLLQGEDTEAFF | TGTGCCAGCAGCTTACTTCAGGGGGAAGACACTGAAGCTTTCTTT
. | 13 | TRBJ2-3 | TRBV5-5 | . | CASSHRSTDTQYF | TGTGCCAGCAGTCACCGATCCACAGATACGCAGTATTTT
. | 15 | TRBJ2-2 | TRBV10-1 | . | CASSQAGLNTGELFF | TGCGCCAGCAGCCAAGCGGGCCTGAACACCGGGGAGCTGTTTTTT
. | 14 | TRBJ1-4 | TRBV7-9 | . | CASSPGGLEWELFF | TGTGCCAGCAGCCCGGGTGGCTTGGAATGGGAACTGTTTTTT
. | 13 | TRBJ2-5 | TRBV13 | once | CASSLTGSLEQYF | TGTGCCAGCAGCTTAACCGGGAGTTTGGAGCAGTACTTC
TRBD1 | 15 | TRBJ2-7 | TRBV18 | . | CASSPGTGGLGEQYF | TGTGCCAGCTCACCCGGGACAGGGGGCCTGGGCGAGCAGTACTTC
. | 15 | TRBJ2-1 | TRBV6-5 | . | CASHLGRSSYNEQFF | TGTGCCAGCCACCTCGGGCGGAGCTCCTACAATGAGCAGTTCTTC
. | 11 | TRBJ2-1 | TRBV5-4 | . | CASRQYSEQFF | TGTGCCAGCAGACAATACAGCGAGCAGTTCTTC
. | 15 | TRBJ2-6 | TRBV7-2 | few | CASSYDSSGANVLTF | TGTGCCAGCAGCTATGACAGCTCTGGGGCCAACGTCCTGACTTTC
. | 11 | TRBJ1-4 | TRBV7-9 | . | CASTGREKLFF | TGTGCCAGCACCGGTAGGGAAAAACTGTTTTTT
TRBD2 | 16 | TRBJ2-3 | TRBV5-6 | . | CASSLGASGGLGTQYF | TGTGCCAGCAGCTTGGGGGCTAGCGGGGGACTAGGTACGCAGTATTTT
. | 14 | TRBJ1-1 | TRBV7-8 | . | CASSPISRQAEAFF | TGTGCCAGCAGCCCTATCTCCCGACAGGCTGAAGCTTTCTTT
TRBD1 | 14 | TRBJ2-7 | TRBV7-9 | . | CASSRLDRVREQYF | TGTGCCAGCAGCCGCCTGGACAGGGTTCGCGAGCAGTACTTC
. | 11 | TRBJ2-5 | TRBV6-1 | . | CATDAPETQYF | TGTGCCACGGATGCACCCGAGACCCAGTACTTC
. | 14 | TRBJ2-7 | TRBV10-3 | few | CAISFLQGGHEQYF | TGTGCCATCAGCTTCTTACAGGGTGGCCACGAGCAGTACTTC
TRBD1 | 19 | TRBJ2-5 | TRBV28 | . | CASSSSTGLGSLRQETQYF | TGTGCCAGCAGTTCCTCGACAGGGCTGGGAAGTCTTCGGCAAGAGACCCAGTACTTC